This T cell receptor beta chain was found in a study of control samples from healthy donors and cancer patients. Germline CDR1 SNHLY, CDR2 FYNNEI. The CDR3 covers 15 residues. V was pared by 6 bases and J by 4 bases, with 7 bases of the junction left unmatched. Profiling relied on immunoSEQ multiplex PCR, and the TCRdb table lists in-frame clones only, not all of them. The repertoire holds roughly 100,000 clones, with 85% to 90% as singletons. Sequencing input: blood. This receptor was identified in a man younger than 45 in good health. The chain joins TRBV2 to TRBJ2-1; 9 bases are shared with TRBD1. Here the CDR3 reads CASSTGTGLYNEQFF. DNA of the CDR3: TGTGCCAGCAGCACCGGGACAGGGTTATACAATGAGCAGTTCTTC.